The source of this T cell receptor (beta chain) is a study of OX40 agonist ivuxolimab in advanced cancers. Study-level background: Each patient was given ivuxolimab into a vein every 2 weeks, at 0.01 to 10 mg/kg.

Profiling relied on immunoSEQ multiplex PCR, and the TCRdb table lists in-frame clones only, not all of them. The data show tens of thousands of clones, over 65% seen once. Turning to this clone: This sample includes further DNA sequences coding for the same CDR3.

V was trimmed by 6 bases and J by 2 bases, leaving 10 bases between them. CDR3 length: 13 residues. The chain recombines TRBV6-7 with TRBJ1-2; D is perhaps TRBD1 (6 bases). TRBV6-7 is an ORF for which the function is uncertain. The receptor comes from an adult with an advanced solid tumor such as melanoma, head and neck, liver or kidney cancer. The specimen was CD4+ or CD8+ T cells sorted from blood, collected in a trial of the OX40 agonist ivuxolimab. CDR3 region: CASSSDRNYGYTF. The CDR3 bases are TGTGCCAGCAGCTCGGACAGAAACTATGGCTACACCTTC.